This T cell receptor beta chain was identified during a study of identical twins. Findings and caveats of the study: Cord blood's abundant beta clonotypes had fewer insertions, unlike memory repertoires. Zero-insertion analyses could be partly confounded by invariant MAIT and iNKT cells.

Germline loops: CDR1 MNHEY, CDR2 SVGAGI. The length of the CDR3 is 15 residues. The V end was cut by 2 bases, the J end by 4 bases, with 14 bases between. This clonotype has just a few counts. Its antigen is currently unknown. Addition of a universal primer site occurred through template switching, and cDNA carried unique molecular identifiers. TCRdb re-called the 5' RACE reads with MiXCR, one entry per CDR3 protein. The sample has roughly 350,000 distinct CDR3 sequences; 9% are singletons. The source of this sequence is a woman aged 45-65 years in good health. V is TRBV6-5 and J is TRBJ1-2, with a possible D match to TRBD1 (6 bases). The sequenced sample consisted of naive T cells sorted from blood. DNA for the CDR3: TGTGCCAGCAGTTACCGGGGGGCGCTTCCCTATGGCTACACCTTC. Protein product: CASSYRGALPYGYTF.